The 17 T cell receptor beta chains listed next were all sequenced from one sample in a study of early T cells in non-severe SARS-CoV-2 infection. TCRdb recomputed calls from the 5' RACE reads with MiXCR, one row per CDR3 protein. The profile shows tens of thousands of distinct CDR3 sequences, around 15% of them singletons. Sequences were obtained from whole blood. The receptors shown here come from an adult who was a healthcare worker with PCR-confirmed SARS-CoV-2 infection or an uninfected control (not recorded which).

This clonotype was seen repeatedly, ten times or more. The gene calls are TRBV9 and TRBJ1-6; D unresolved. There are 15 residues in the CDR3. Looked up from germline, CDR1 is SGDLS and CDR2 is YYNGEE. V lost 0 bases and J 10 bases, leaving 14 bases between the germline ends. DNA for the CDR3: TGTGCCAGCAGCGTAGAGACGTCCGGTGGCTCACCCCTCCACTTT. Protein sequence: CASSVETSGGSPLHF.

The CDR3 sequence is CSARDGLGTGGTNTGELFF. DNA for the CDR3: TGCAGTGCTAGAGATGGTCTCGGGACAGGGGGCACGAACACCGGGGAGCTGTTTTTT. The chain joins TRBV20-1 to TRBJ2-2; 12 bases map to TRBD1. Per the germline V gene, CDR1 is DFQATT and CDR2 is SNEGSKA (reference sequence). With 0 bases clipped from V and 0 bases from J, the junction kept 8 bases outside the gene matches. The CDR3 runs to 19 residues.

This clonotype was observed a handful of times. The rearrangement joins TRBV7-2 to TRBJ2-3; D perhaps matches TRBD2 (6 bases). V lost 5 bases, J lost 4 bases, and 13 bases lay in between. Germline values: CDR1 SGHTA, CDR2 FQGNSA. This CDR3 is built from 14 residues. CDR3 DNA: TGTGCCAGCAGCCCGGGACTTCGCGCAGATACGCAGTATTTT. Amino acid sequence: CASSPGLRADTQYF.

The CDR3 spells CSVGSSGRQQETQYF. CDR3 nucleotides: TGCAGCGTTGGTAGCTCGGGACGCCAACAAGAGACCCAGTACTTC. The chain links TRBV29-1 to TRBJ2-5, with D perhaps being TRBD1 or TRBD2 (5 bases each). The CDR3 is 15 residues long. V lost 4 bases and J 2 bases, leaving 17 bases between the germline ends. CDR1 SQVTM and CDR2 ANQGSEA come from the germline V gene. Complete variable domain (other parts from reference TRBV29-1 and TRBJ2-5): SAVISQKPSRDICQRGTSLTIQCQVDSQVTMMFWYRQQPGQSLTLIATANQGSEATYESGFVIDKFPISRPNLTFSTLTVSNMSPEDSSIYLCSVGSSGRQQETQYFGPGTRLLVL.

The V call is TRBV11-1, the J call TRBJ1-1, with unresolved D. Trimming removed 1 base from V and 9 bases from J, with 9 bases in between. The CDR3 is made up of 12 amino acids. The germline V gene has CDR1 SGHAT and CDR2 FQDESV (reference sequence). The chain's CDR3 is CASSLDRAQAFF. The CDR3 DNA reads as TGTGCCAGCAGCTTAGATCGGGCACAAGCTTTCTTT.

This clonotype appeared many times. The V gene is TRBV7-3, the J gene TRBJ2-1, with 8 nucleotides matching TRBD1. The CDR3 is 15 residues long. V lost 5 bases, J lost 3 bases, and 6 bases stayed unmatched. CDR1 and CDR2 from the germline V gene are SGHTA and FQGTGA. The CDR3 nucleotides read TGTGCCAGCAGCCCGCGGACAGGGAGCTACAATGAGCAGTTCTTC. As protein: CASSPRTGSYNEQFF.

A word on this clonotype: One end of the junction is discordant with germline, which a read error may explain. V usage is TRBV28 and J usage is TRBJ1-1, with a weak D call TRBD1 (5 bases). Germline CDR1 MDHEN, CDR2 SYDVKM. The CDR3 consists of 14 residues. The CDR3 loop reads CASTWGVLNAEAFF. As DNA, the CDR3 is TGTGCCAGCACCTGGGGGGTTCTGAACGCTGAAGCTTTCTTT.

Comments on this clonotype: Sequence at one end of the junction differs from germline and may be a read error. The gene calls are TRBV29-1 and TRBJ1-1; D call uncertain. CDR1 is SQVTM and CDR2 is ANQGSEA in the germline V gene. The CDR3 is 11 amino acids. The CDR3 bases are TGCAGCGTTGAAATCCGGGGTGAAGTTTTCTTT. Translation: CSVEIRGEVFF.

J is TRBJ2-3 and V is TRBV4-2; 12 bases align to TRBD1. Germline lookup yields CDR1 LGHNA and CDR2 YNFKEQ. The junction had 10 bases not matched to a gene; V was cut back by 4 bases and J by 2 bases. The CDR3 is 18 residues long. In nucleotides, the CDR3 is TGTGCCAGCAGCCTCGCCGACCGGGACAGGGGGCACACAGATACGCAGTATTTT. This codes for CASSLADRDRGHTDTQYF.

This clonotype turned up a few times. This CDR3 is CASSLTRGSYEQYF. The CDR3 region has the DNA TGTGCCAGCAGCCTAACCCGGGGCTCCTACGAGCAGTACTTC. This chain links TRBV7-6 with TRBJ2-7; possibly TRBD2 for D (5 bases). Trimming shortened V by 5 bases and J by 0 bases, and 11 bases separated the two germline ends. The germline CDR1 and CDR2 sequences are SGHVS and FNYEAQ. The CDR3 consists of 14 residues. The full variable domain, with the rest looked up from reference TRBV7-6 and TRBJ2-7, is GAGVSQSPRYKVTKRGQDVALRCDPISGHVSLYWYRQALGQGPEFLTYFNYEAQQDKSGLPNDRFSAERPEGSISTLTIQRTEQRDSAMYRCASSLTRGSYEQYFGPGTRLTVT.

This clonotype has just a few counts. This chain joins TRBV7-2 and TRBJ2-7; 7 bases map to TRBD1. V lost 1 base and J lost 4; bases outside the gene matches: 10. Germline-derived CDR1 and CDR2 are SGHTA and FQGNSA. The CDR3 is 16 residues long. The CDR3 DNA follows: TGTGCCAGCAGCTTAGGATCGACAGGGAGCCCTTACGAGCAGTACTTC. Translating it yields CASSLGSTGSPYEQYF. Variable domain in full (rest from reference TRBV7-2 and TRBJ2-7): GAGVSQSPSNKVTEKGKDVELRCDPISGHTALYWYRQSLGQGLEFLIYFQGNSAPDKSGLPSDRFSAERTGGSVSTLTIQRTQQEDSAVYLCASSLGSTGSPYEQYFGPGTRLTVT.

This chain uses TRBV6-1 with TRBJ2-1; 9 nucleotides agree with TRBD2. With 6 bases clipped from V and 2 bases from J, the junction kept 5 bases outside the gene matches. Germline CDR1 MNHNS, CDR2 SASEGT. This CDR3 is built from 15 residues. CDR3 coding DNA: TGTGCCAGCAGACCCCTAGCGGGGACCTACAATGAGCAGTTCTTC. Translation gives CASRPLAGTYNEQFF.

J is TRBJ1-1 and V is TRBV12-2. TRBV12-2 is deemed a pseudogene. The CDR3 extends over 11 amino acids. CDR3 sequence: CASRGWTEAFF. CDR3 nucleotides: TGTGCAAGTCGTGGCTGGACTGAAGCTTTCTTT.

This chain's CDR3 is CASSLRSSYEQYF. In DNA, the CDR3 is TGTGCCAGCAGCTTACGAAGCAGCTACGAGCAGTACTTC. The chain carries TRBV11-1 and TRBJ2-7; D remains unclear. V was cut by 2 bases and J by 3 bases, with 8 bases left in between. Germline CDR1 and CDR2: SGHAT and FQDESV (reference sequence). The length of the CDR3 is 13 residues.

V gene TRBV7-2 combines with J gene TRBJ2-3, with 12 bases fitting TRBD1. Germline V gene data show CDR1 as SGHTA and CDR2 as FQGNSA. The CDR3 is 15 amino acids. V was pared by 3 bases and J by 4 bases, with 2 bases of the junction left unmatched. The CDR3: CASSLGQGASDTQYF. DNA of the CDR3: TGTGCCAGCAGCTTGGGACAGGGGGCCTCAGATACGCAGTATTTT.

The V and J genes are TRBV28 and TRBJ1-4; 7 bases map to TRBD1. V shed 6 bases and J 5 bases; nucleotides not matched to a gene: 6. Germline CDR1 and CDR2: MDHEN and SYDVKM. The length of the CDR3 is 14 residues. The CDR3 DNA follows: TGTGCCAGCAGGCGCCTGGGACAGAATGAAAAACTGTTTTTT. Protein sequence: CASRRLGQNEKLFF.

The chain carries TRBV20-1 and TRBJ2-5; TRBD2 matches 8 bases. V trimming: 4 bases; J trimming: 2 bases; junction bases outside the gene matches: 15. Per the germline V gene, CDR1 is DFQATT and CDR2 is SNEGSKA (reference sequence). The CDR3 spans 17 residues. Here the CDR3 reads CSATRTSGVAGQETQYF. As DNA, the CDR3 is TGCAGTGCTACCCGAACTTCCGGGGTAGCGGGGCAAGAGACCCAGTACTTC.